The 12 T cell receptor beta chains listed next were all sequenced from one sample in a study of cytomegalovirus exposure and HLA in healthy donors. The study ran its PCR with 60 Vbeta and 13 Jbeta primers. TCRdb keeps only in-frame clones here, not all; method: immunoSEQ multiplex PCR. The data contain around 150,000 clones, 70% to 80% of them singletons. Sequencing used PBMCs. The receptors derive from a man between 18 and 29 years old in good health and CMV-seropositive.

The genes are TRBV9 and TRBJ2-2; D is ambiguous. CDR1 and CDR2 from the germline V gene are SGDLS and YYNGEE. Trimming took off 4 bases at V and 4 bases at J, with 2 bases between the two ends. The CDR3 has 11 amino acids. This chain's CDR3 is CASSLTGELFF. In DNA form, the CDR3 reads TGTGCCAGCAGCCTCACCGGGGAGCTGTTTTTT.

The chain joins TRBV19 to TRBJ2-4; D is possibly TRBD2 (5 bases). V shed 6 bases and J shed 4 bases, with 10 bases lying between them. The germline CDR1 and CDR2 sequences are LNHDA and SQIVND (reference sequence). The CDR3 spans 13 residues. The CDR3 sequence: CASSPGSKNIQYF. CDR3 nucleotides: TGTGCCAGTAGCCCGGGGTCAAAAAACATTCAGTACTTC.

The chain recombines TRBV28 with TRBJ1-6, with TRBD1 as a possible D gene (5 bases). Germline V lookup: CDR1 MDHEN, CDR2 SYDVKM. V was pared by 7 bases and J by 0 bases, with 16 bases between. CDR3 length equals 17 residues. Here the CDR3 DNA reads TGTGCCAGCACCAATCCCAGGGAAAGCTCCTATAATTCACCCCTCCACTTT. Amino acids: CASTNPRESSYNSPLHF. The full variable domain, completed using reference TRBV28 and TRBJ1-6, is DVKVTQSSRYLVKRTGEKVFLECVQDMDHENMFWYRQDPGLGLRLIYFSYDVKMKEKGDIPEGYSVSREKKERFSLILESASTNQTSMYLCASTNPRESSYNSPLHFGNGTRLTVT.

The rearrangement uses TRBV7-9 and TRBJ2-7, with a tentative D call TRBD2 (5 bases). The V end lost 1 base, the J end lost 3 bases, and 10 bases lay between the germline ends. CDR1 is SEHNR and CDR2 is FQNEAQ in the germline V gene (reference sequence). The CDR3 runs 14 residues. CDR3 loop: CASSLVEAFYEQYF. The CDR3 DNA reads TGTGCCAGCAGCTTAGTGGAGGCTTTCTACGAGCAGTACTTC. Supplemented by reference TRBV7-9 and TRBJ2-7, the full variable domain reads DTGVSQNPRHKITKRGQNVTFRCDPISEHNRLYWYRQTLGQGPEFLTYFQNEAQLEKSRLLSDRFSAERPKGSFSTLEIQRTEQGDSAMYLCASSLVEAFYEQYFGPGTRLTVT.

This chain connects TRBV6-5 to TRBJ2-2; D is possibly TRBD2 (5 bases). The germline V gene encodes CDR1 MNHEY and CDR2 SVGAGI. This CDR3 comprises 14 residues. V lost 0 bases and J lost 7, with 9 bases in between. CDR3 in DNA: TGTGCCAGCAGTTACTCGGCCGGGGACGGGGAGCTGTTTTTT. Its protein product is CASSYSAGDGELFF.

The gene calls are TRBV6-5 and TRBJ2-7; D unclear. Germline CDR1 and CDR2: MNHEY and SVGAGI. Trimming cost V 0 bases and J 3 bases, with 15 bases left between them. The CDR3 spans 16 residues. In DNA form, the CDR3 reads TGTGCCAGCAGTTACTCGTATGAGGATATCTACTACGAGCAGTACTTC. Encoded protein: CASSYSYEDIYYEQYF.

Here the CDR3 DNA reads TGTGCCAGCAGCTTAGCGCGGGGTGGGGGGGCCCGGAGCTCCTACAATGAGCAGTTCTTC. It yields the protein CASSLARGGGARSSYNEQFF. The genes are TRBV7-8 and TRBJ2-1, with D maybe TRBD2 (7 bases). The V gene lost 0 bases and the J gene lost 0 bases, with 21 bases spanning the gap. The CDR3 totals 20 residues. Looked up from germline, CDR1 is SGHVS and CDR2 is FQNEAQ.

The chain uses TRBV19 and TRBJ1-1, with 9 nucleotides matching TRBD1. The germline CDR1 and CDR2 sequences are LNHDA and SQIVND (reference sequence). The CDR3 is 14 amino acids. Trimming cost V 3 bases and J 5 bases; bases outside gene matches: 4. The CDR3 nucleotides read TGTGCCAGTAGTATGACAGGGGGTGGGACTGAAGCTTTCTTT. Translated: CASSMTGGGTEAFF.

The V gene is TRBV4-3, the J gene TRBJ2-5; 9 bases fit TRBD1. In germline, CDR1 is LGHNA, CDR2 YSLEER. V shed 0 bases and J 5 bases; nucleotides not matched to a gene: 4. The CDR3 loop spans 15 amino acids. CDR3 sequence (DNA): TGCGCCAGCAGCCAAGAGAGGGGACAGGGCGAGACCCAGTACTTC. It codes for CASSQERGQGETQYF.

The chain links TRBV30 to TRBJ1-5, with D tentatively TRBD1 (5 bases). CDR3 length equals 14 residues. Germline lookup yields CDR1 GTSNPN and CDR2 SVGIG (reference sequence). V was pared by 0 bases and J by 5 bases, with 11 bases between. The CDR3 region has the DNA TGTGCCTGGAGTGTGTGGGGGGAGGATCAGCCCCAGCATTTT. This translates into CAWSVWGEDQPQHF.

This chain uses TRBV19 with TRBJ2-3; the match to TRBD1 covers 9 bases. This CDR3 spans 17 amino acids. The germline CDR1 and CDR2 sequences are LNHDA and SQIVND (reference sequence). The junction had 11 bases not matched to a gene; V was cut back by 6 bases and J by 1 base. The CDR3 here is CASRSYRGLMGTDTQYF. In nucleotides, the CDR3 is TGTGCCAGTAGATCCTACAGGGGGCTCATGGGCACAGATACGCAGTATTTT.

This sequence joins TRBV21-1 and TRBJ2-7; the table names TRBD1, a call not compared with the DNA. TRBV21-1 is tagged as a pseudogene. The CDR3 has 14 amino acids. The CDR3, as DNA: TGTGCCAGCAGCAAAACTGGGACAGCCTACGAGCAGTACTTC. This sequence encodes CASSKTGTAYEQYF.